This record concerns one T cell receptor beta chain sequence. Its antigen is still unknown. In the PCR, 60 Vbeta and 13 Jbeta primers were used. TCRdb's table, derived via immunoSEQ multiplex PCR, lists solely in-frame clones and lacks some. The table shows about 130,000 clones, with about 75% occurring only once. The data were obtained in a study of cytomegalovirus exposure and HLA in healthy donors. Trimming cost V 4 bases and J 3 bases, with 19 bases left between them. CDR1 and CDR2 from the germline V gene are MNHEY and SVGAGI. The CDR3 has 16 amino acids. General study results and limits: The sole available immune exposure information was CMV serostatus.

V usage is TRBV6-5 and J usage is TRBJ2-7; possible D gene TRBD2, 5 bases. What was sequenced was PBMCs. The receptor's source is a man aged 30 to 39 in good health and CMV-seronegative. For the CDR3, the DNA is TGTGCCAGCAGTTTTTCGGGAACTGACGGGTTCTACGAGCAGTACTTC. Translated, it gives CASSFSGTDGFYEQYF.